These 26 T cell receptor beta chains share one sample of origin, sequenced in a study of vaccination and CD4 T cells after COVID-19. The treatment is: 10-day PBMC culture with coronavirus spike peptide pools or control peptides (ViraFEST assay). Their antigens are not known. Sequenced with the Oncomine TCR Beta short-read assay was DNA taken from cultured CD4+ T cells. Via MiXCR, TCRdb re-called the PCR reads, giving one row per CDR3 protein. The sample holds under 20,000 distinct CDR3 sequences, roughly 51% seen once. Source: CD4+ T cells from blood, cultured in vitro, taken before SARS-CoV-2 vaccination. The receptors derive from a human donor who had recovered from COVID-19.

The chain is built from TRBV5-1 and TRBJ2-5; TRBD1 aligns across 8 bases. CDR1 and CDR2 from the germline V gene are SGHRS and YFSETQ. Trimming cost V 4 bases and J 2 bases; bases outside gene matches: 7. This CDR3 spans 15 amino acids. The CDR3 DNA is TGCGCCAGCAGCCACCAGGGGGCGGCACAAGAGACCCAGTACTTC. Protein sequence: CASSHQGAAQETQYF.

There are a few counts of this clonotype. The chain carries TRBV6-1 and TRBJ1-5; tentatively, D is TRBD1 (5 bases). The CDR3 has 15 residues. Germline lookup yields CDR1 MNHNS and CDR2 SASEGT. V gave up 3 bases and J gave up 1 base, with 10 bases separating them. CDR3 nucleotide sequence: TGTGCCAGCAGTGACAGGGAGGAGAGCAATCAGCCCCAGCATTTT. This codes for CASSDREESNQPQHF.

The rearrangement links TRBV28 to TRBJ1-2; D is unresolved. Germline-derived CDR1 and CDR2 are MDHEN and SYDVKM. The CDR3 runs to 13 residues. V was trimmed by 6 bases and J by 0 bases, leaving 8 bases between them. The CDR3 is CASRDPTNYGYTF. The CDR3 bases are TGTGCCAGCAGGGACCCGACTAACTATGGCTACACCTTC.

This clonotype was counted a few times. The chain employs TRBV18 and TRBJ1-5; D gene unclear. The germline gives CDR1 KGHSH, CDR2 LQKENI. This CDR3 has 14 amino acids. The V end was cut by 3 bases, the J end by 0 bases, with 6 bases between. CDR3 region: CASSPDNSNQPQHF. CDR3 coding DNA: TGTGCCAGCTCACCTGATAATAGCAATCAGCCCCAGCATTTT.

This clonotype was found a few times. J is TRBJ1-4 and V is TRBV2, with a possible D match to TRBD1 (6 bases). Trimming pared 6 bases from V and 4 bases from J, leaving 9 bases between. CDR3 length: 13 residues. Germline V gives CDR1 SNHLY, CDR2 FYNNEI. In nucleotides, the CDR3 is TGTGCCAGCAGCCGGACAGATAATGAAAAACTGTTTTTT. Its translation is CASSRTDNEKLFF.

V gene TRBV19 combines with J gene TRBJ2-5; 8 positions match TRBD1. CDR1 and CDR2 from the germline V gene are LNHDA and SQIVND (reference sequence). CDR3 size: 13 residues. After removal of 5 bases from V and 3 bases from J, the junction contained 2 bases not matched to a gene. The CDR3 sequence is CASSLDREETQYF. The CDR3 DNA sequence: TGTGCCAGTAGTCTGGACAGGGAAGAGACCCAGTACTTC.

This clonotype has just one count. The rearrangement uses TRBV28 and TRBJ1-6; weak D call: TRBD1 (6 bases). Trimming left V 1 base short and J 10 bases short, with 8 bases between. Germline lookup yields CDR1 MDHEN and CDR2 SYDVKM. CDR3 size: 13 residues. CDR3 loop: CASSLSQGSPLHF. DNA of the CDR3: TGTGCCAGCAGTTTATCACAGGGATCACCCCTCCACTTT.

Comments on this clonotype: This is likely a read error, given that the CDR3 carries no conserved phenylalanine or tryptophan at its end. This chain connects TRBV20-1 to TRBJ1-2; 11 bases line up with TRBD1. V trimming: 3 bases; J trimming: 6 bases; junction bases outside the gene matches: 9. The CDR3 length is 15 residues. Germline loops: CDR1 DFQATT, CDR2 SNEGSKA (reference sequence). In DNA form, the CDR3 reads TGCAGTGCTAGCCGGGACAGGGGGTTTTATAATGGCTACACCCTC. Its translation: CSASRDRGFYNGYTL.

This clonotype was found a few times. The J gene is TRBJ1-2, the V gene TRBV20-1; possibly TRBD1 for D (5 bases). The germline V gene encodes CDR1 DFQATT and CDR2 SNEGSKA (reference sequence). The CDR3 extends over 13 amino acids. V was trimmed by 6 bases and J by 6 bases, leaving 17 bases between them. CDR3 DNA: TGCAGTGCCTCACGGCAGGCGGGACATGGCTACACCTTC. It translates to CSASRQAGHGYTF.

In its sample, this clonotype was seen a few times. This chain connects TRBV7-3 to TRBJ1-6, with TRBD1 matching 8 bases. With V trimmed by 3 bases and J by 7 bases, 2 bases remained unmatched. This CDR3 contains 14 residues. CDR1 is SGHTA, CDR2 FQGTGA, per germline. The CDR3 is CASSLDRENSPLHF. CDR3 coding DNA: TGTGCCAGCAGCTTGGACAGGGAGAATTCACCCCTCCACTTT.

The CDR3 sequence is CASSMPPPRERQPQHF. CDR3 nucleotides: TGTGCCAGTAGTATGCCCCCCCCCCGGGAACGACAGCCCCAGCATTTT. The chain employs TRBV19 and TRBJ1-5; D is uncertain. The CDR3 is 16 residues long. Trimming cost V 3 bases and J 7 bases, with 19 bases left between them. The germline gives CDR1 LNHDA, CDR2 SQIVND (reference sequence).

Only one count was recorded for this clonotype. The chain has TRBV2 and TRBJ2-1; D might be TRBD1 (5 bases). Trimming removed 7 bases at V and 4 bases at J, with 17 bases between. CDR3 length: 15 residues. Germline V lookup: CDR1 SNHLY, CDR2 FYNNEI. CDR3: CASKFLTAKYNEQFF. The CDR3 DNA follows: TGTGCCAGCAAGTTCCTGACAGCTAAGTACAATGAGCAGTTCTTC.

This clonotype was found a few times. The rearrangement uses TRBV15 and TRBJ1-5; 9 nucleotides agree with TRBD1. The CDR3 totals 14 residues. Germline V lookup: CDR1 LNHNV, CDR2 YYDKDF (reference sequence). Germline trimming cut 4 bases from V and 9 bases from J; bases unmatched to any gene: 7. The CDR3 DNA is TGTGCCACCAGCAATACAGGGGGCCCCCTGCCCCAGCATTTT. Amino acids: CATSNTGGPLPQHF.

This clonotype is labeled medium-sized. The chain uses TRBV7-3 and TRBJ2-2; 12 positions match TRBD1. From germline, CDR1 is SGHTA and CDR2 FQGTGA. The V and J ends lost 5 bases and 5 bases, in that order; junction bases with no gene match: 6. This CDR3 is built from 16 residues. CDR3 protein: CASSPGDRGLTGELFF. The CDR3, as DNA: TGTGCCAGCAGCCCCGGGGACAGGGGGCTTACCGGGGAGCTGTTTTTT.

This clonotype has only a few counts. The chain couples TRBV20-1 to TRBJ1-1, with 8 bases matching TRBD1. Germline V lookup: CDR1 DFQATT, CDR2 SNEGSKA (reference sequence). This CDR3 region has 16 residues. V shed 2 bases and J 4 bases; nucleotides not matched to a gene: 12. The CDR3, as DNA: TGCAGTGCTAGAAGGTCTACAGGGGGAGTGGGCACTGAAGCTTTCTTT. This encodes CSARRSTGGVGTEAFF.

The J gene is TRBJ1-2, the V gene TRBV27; the match to TRBD1 covers 12 bases. Trimming cost V 3 bases and J 8 bases; bases outside gene matches: 4. The germline V gene encodes CDR1 MNHEY and CDR2 SMNVEV (reference sequence). This CDR3 region has 14 residues. In DNA, the CDR3 is TGTGCCAGCAGTTTCGGGACAGGGGGCTACGGCTACACCTTC. Residues: CASSFGTGGYGYTF.

This clonotype came up a few times. This chain uses TRBV6-1 with TRBJ1-3, with 8 bases aligning to TRBD1. Germline V CDR1 and CDR2: MNHNS, SASEGT. V lost 5 bases to trimming and J lost 8 bases; unmatched junction nucleotides: 5. The CDR3 consists of 13 residues. CDR3 in amino acids: CASSRDRQDTIYF. CDR3 in DNA: TGTGCCAGCAGTCGGGACAGGCAGGACACCATATATTTT.

This clonotype was counted a few times. The chain combines TRBV19 with TRBJ1-2, with D perhaps TRBD1 (6 bases). Germline lookup yields CDR1 LNHDA and CDR2 SQIVND (reference sequence). Trimming took 10 bases from V and 0 from J, leaving 18 bases between them. This CDR3 is 15 amino acids long. CDR3 coding DNA: TGTGCCACTCAGCCTGGACGGGGGCCTAACTATGGCTACACCTTC. This gives the protein CATQPGRGPNYGYTF.

This clonotype was counted between two and nine times. The V and J genes are TRBV6-1 and TRBJ2-3; 7 bases fit TRBD2. J gave up 12 bases and V 7 bases, and 10 bases lay outside the gene matches. This CDR3 is built from 12 residues. The V gene's germline CDR1 is MNHNS and CDR2 SASEGT. This CDR3 is CASTRGLGSQYF. In DNA, the CDR3 is TGTGCCAGCACCCGAGGACTAGGGTCCCAGTATTTT.

The table lists this clonotype with a few counts. V and J are TRBV12-3 or TRBV12-4 and TRBJ1-6; TRBD1 matches at 9 bases. The CDR3 consists of 14 residues. V was clipped by 6 bases and J by 5 bases; unmatched bases: 2. The CDR3 DNA follows: TGTGCCAGCAGACGGACAGGGGATAATTCACCCCTCCACTTT. Translated: CASRRTGDNSPLHF.

The chain carries TRBV29-1 and TRBJ2-3; weak D call: TRBD2 (5 bases). There are 17 residues in the CDR3. Germline lookup yields CDR1 SQVTM and CDR2 ANQGSEA. V lost 0 bases to trimming and J lost 1 base, with 17 bases between them. Here the CDR3 reads CSVEDRSGVGGTDTQYF. The DNA for the CDR3 is TGCAGCGTTGAAGATCGATCCGGGGTTGGCGGCACAGATACGCAGTATTTT.

The chain employs TRBV6-2 or TRBV6-3 and TRBJ2-6, with TRBD2 as a possible D gene (5 bases). Germline V gene sequence: CDR1 MNHEY, CDR2 SVGEGT. This CDR3 has 14 amino acids. Trimming took off 2 bases at V and 5 bases at J, with 7 bases between the two ends. CDR3 loop: CASSYSGRANVLTF. CDR3 DNA: TGTGCCAGCAGTTACAGCGGAAGGGCCAACGTCCTGACTTTC.

The chain employs TRBV18 and TRBJ1-2, with TRBD1 matching 7 bases. V was clipped by 3 bases and J by 4 bases; unmatched bases: 2. CDR3 length: 13 residues. Germline assignment: CDR1 KGHSH and CDR2 LQKENI. The CDR3 is CASSPGTVYGYTF. The CDR3 DNA follows: TGTGCCAGCTCACCCGGGACAGTCTATGGCTACACCTTC. Looking up the rest from reference TRBV18 and TRBJ1-2 gives the full variable domain: NAGVMQNPRHLVRRRGQEARLRCSPMKGHSHVYWYRQLPEEGLKFMVYLQKENIIDESGMPKERFSAEFPKEGPSILRIQQVVRGDSAAYFCASSPGTVYGYTFGSGTRLTVV.

J is TRBJ2-7 and V is TRBV7-2; D call uncertain. V was pared by 4 bases and J by 0 bases, with 10 bases between. Germline assignment: CDR1 SGHTA and CDR2 FQGNSA. The CDR3 is 14 amino acids. The CDR3 DNA reads TGTGCCAGCAGCTCGGACCTTCTCTCCTACGAGCAGTACTTC. Protein: CASSSDLLSYEQYF.

The chain employs TRBV6-1 and TRBJ2-7, with TRBD1 identical over 9 bases. CDR1 and CDR2 (germline): MNHNS, SASEGT. V lost 5 bases and J lost 1; bases outside the gene matches: 3. There are 14 residues in the CDR3. The CDR3 nucleotides are TGTGCCAGCAGTCCGGGACAGGGTTCCTACGAGCAGTACTTC. The encoded protein is CASSPGQGSYEQYF.

This clonotype was observed a handful of times. The V gene is TRBV6-2 or TRBV6-3, the J gene TRBJ1-1; D unresolved. Germline V gene data show CDR1 as MNHEY and CDR2 as SVGEGT. This CDR3 region has 12 residues. V lost 6 bases to trimming and J lost 3 bases, with 8 bases between them. CDR3 sequence: CASRWSDTEAFF. The CDR3 DNA sequence: TGTGCCAGCAGATGGAGTGACACTGAAGCTTTCTTT.